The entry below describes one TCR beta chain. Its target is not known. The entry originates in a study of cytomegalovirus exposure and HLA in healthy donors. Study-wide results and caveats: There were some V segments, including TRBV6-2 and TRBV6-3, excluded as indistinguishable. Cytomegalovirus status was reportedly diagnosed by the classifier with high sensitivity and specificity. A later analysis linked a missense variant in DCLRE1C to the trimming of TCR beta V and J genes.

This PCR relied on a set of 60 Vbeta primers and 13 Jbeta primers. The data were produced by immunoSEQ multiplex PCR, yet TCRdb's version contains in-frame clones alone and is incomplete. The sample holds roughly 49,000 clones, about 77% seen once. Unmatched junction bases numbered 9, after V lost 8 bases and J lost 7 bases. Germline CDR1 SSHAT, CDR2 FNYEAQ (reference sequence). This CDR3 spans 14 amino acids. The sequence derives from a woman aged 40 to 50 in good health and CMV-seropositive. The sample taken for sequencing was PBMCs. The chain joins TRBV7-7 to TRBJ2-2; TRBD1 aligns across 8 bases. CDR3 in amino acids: CASASGGGYGELFF. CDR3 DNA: TGTGCCAGCGCCTCAGGGGGCGGATACGGGGAGCTGTTTTTT.